This T cell receptor beta chain appears in the sequencing data of a study of CD8 T cells in ankylosing spondylitis. Overall study findings and caveats: A TCR beta motif of about 8 highly homologous variants appeared characteristic of ankylosing spondylitis blood.

This clonotype was detected many times. What it binds is unknown. TCRdb reanalysed the 5' RACE reads using MiXCR and keeps one entry per CDR3 protein. The repertoire holds about 460,000 distinct CDR3 sequences, roughly 5.2% seen once, with roughly 3.5% in the top ten. Between the trimmed V and J ends, which lost 2 bases and 5 bases, there was a span of 9 bases. Germline CDR1 reads WNHNN; CDR2 reads SYGVQD (reference sequence). This CDR3 region has 14 residues. V and J are TRBV10-1 and TRBJ2-2, with a tentative D call TRBD1 (6 bases). The receptor's source is a male donor with ankylosing spondylitis. Sequenced input: blood, either unsorted or a sorted T cell fraction (not recorded which). The CDR3 reads CASSETGTTGELFF. DNA for the CDR3: TGCGCCAGCAGTGAGACAGGGACGACCGGGGAGCTGTTTTTT.